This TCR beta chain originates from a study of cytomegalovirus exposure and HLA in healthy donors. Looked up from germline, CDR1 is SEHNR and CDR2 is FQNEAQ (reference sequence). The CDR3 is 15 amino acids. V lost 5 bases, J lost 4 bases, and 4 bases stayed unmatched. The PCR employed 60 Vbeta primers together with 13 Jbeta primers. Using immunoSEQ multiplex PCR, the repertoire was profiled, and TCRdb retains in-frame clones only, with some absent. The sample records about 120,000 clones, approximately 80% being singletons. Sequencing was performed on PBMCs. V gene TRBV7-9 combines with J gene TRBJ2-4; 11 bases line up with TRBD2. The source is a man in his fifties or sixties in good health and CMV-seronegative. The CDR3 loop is CASSQLAGVKNIQYF. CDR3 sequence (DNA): TGTGCCAGCAGCCAACTAGCGGGGGTTAAAAACATTCAGTACTTC.